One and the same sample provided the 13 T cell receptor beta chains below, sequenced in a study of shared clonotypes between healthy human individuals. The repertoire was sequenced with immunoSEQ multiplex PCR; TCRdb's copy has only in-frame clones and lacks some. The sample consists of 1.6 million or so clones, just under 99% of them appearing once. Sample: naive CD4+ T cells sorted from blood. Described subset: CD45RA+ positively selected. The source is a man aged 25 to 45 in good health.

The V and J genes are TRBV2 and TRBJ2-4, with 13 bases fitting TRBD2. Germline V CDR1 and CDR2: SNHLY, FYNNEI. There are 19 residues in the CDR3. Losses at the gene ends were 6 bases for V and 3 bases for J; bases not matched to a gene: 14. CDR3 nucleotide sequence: TGTGCCAGCAGACCCGGGACTAGCGGGAAATGGTCGGGCAAAAACATTCAGTACTTC. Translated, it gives CASRPGTSGKWSGKNIQYF.

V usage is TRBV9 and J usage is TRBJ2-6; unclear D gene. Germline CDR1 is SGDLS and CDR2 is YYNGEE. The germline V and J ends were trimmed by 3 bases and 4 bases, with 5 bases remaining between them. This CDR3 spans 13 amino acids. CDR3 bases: TGTGCCAGCAGCGACCGGGGGGCCAACGTCCTGACTTTC. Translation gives CASSDRGANVLTF.

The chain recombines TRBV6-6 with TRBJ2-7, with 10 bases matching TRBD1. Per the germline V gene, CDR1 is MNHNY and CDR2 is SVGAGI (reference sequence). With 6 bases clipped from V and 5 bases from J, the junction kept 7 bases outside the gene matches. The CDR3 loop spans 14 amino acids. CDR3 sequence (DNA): TGTGCCAGCAGATCGGACAGGGGGTACCACGAGCAGTACTTC. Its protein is CASRSDRGYHEQYF.

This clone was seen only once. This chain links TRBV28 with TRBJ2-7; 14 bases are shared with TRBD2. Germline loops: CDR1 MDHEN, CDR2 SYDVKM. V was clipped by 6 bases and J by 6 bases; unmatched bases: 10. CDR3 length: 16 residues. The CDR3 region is CASSTLGLAGAPEQYF. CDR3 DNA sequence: TGTGCCAGCAGCACCCTGGGACTAGCGGGAGCACCCGAGCAGTACTTC.

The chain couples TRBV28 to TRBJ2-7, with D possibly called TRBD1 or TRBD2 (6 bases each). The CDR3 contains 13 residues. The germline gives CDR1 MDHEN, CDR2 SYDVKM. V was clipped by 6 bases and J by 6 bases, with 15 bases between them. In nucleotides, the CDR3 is TGTGCCAGCAGCCTCCGGGGGCCTTCCGAGCAGTACTTC. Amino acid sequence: CASSLRGPSEQYF.

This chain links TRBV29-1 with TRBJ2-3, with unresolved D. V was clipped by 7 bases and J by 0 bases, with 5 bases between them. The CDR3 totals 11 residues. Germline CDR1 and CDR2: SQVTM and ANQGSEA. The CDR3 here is CSGRSTDTQYF. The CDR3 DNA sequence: TGCAGCGGTAGAAGCACAGATACGCAGTATTTT.

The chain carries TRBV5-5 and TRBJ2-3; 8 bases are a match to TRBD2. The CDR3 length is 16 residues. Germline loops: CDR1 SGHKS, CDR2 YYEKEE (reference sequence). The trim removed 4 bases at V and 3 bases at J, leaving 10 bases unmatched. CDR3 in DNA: TGTGCCAGCAGCCCCCAGCGGGAGAGTACAACAGATACGCAGTATTTT. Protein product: CASSPQRESTTDTQYF.

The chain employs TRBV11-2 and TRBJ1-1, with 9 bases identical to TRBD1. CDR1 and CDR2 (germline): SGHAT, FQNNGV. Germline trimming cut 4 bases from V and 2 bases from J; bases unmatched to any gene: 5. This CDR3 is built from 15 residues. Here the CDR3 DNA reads TGTGCCAGCAGCTCTCCGGGACAGGGTAACACTGAAGCTTTCTTT. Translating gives CASSSPGQGNTEAFF.

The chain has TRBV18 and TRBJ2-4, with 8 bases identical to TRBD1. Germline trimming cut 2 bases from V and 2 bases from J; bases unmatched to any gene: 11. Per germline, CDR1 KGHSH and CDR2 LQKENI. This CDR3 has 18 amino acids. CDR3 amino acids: CASSPRAATGVSKNIQYF. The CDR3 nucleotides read TGTGCCAGCTCACCAAGGGCTGCGACAGGGGTCTCCAAAAACATTCAGTACTTC. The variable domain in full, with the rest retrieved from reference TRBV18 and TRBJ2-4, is NAGVMQNPRHLVRRRGQEARLRCSPMKGHSHVYWYRQLPEEGLKFMVYLQKENIIDESGMPKERFSAEFPKEGPSILRIQQVVRGDSAAYFCASSPRAATGVSKNIQYFGAGTRLSVL.

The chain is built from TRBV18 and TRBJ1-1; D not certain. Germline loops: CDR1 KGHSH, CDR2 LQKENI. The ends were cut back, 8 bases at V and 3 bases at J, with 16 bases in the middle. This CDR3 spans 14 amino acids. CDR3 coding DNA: TGTGCCAGCGCTGCGGTGATTATGGACACTGAAGCTTTCTTT. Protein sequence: CASAAVIMDTEAFF.

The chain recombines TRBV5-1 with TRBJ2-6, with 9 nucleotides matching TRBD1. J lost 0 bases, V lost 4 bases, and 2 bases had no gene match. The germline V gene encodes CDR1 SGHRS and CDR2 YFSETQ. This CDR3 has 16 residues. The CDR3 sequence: CASSGQGLSGANVLTF. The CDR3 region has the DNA TGCGCCAGCAGCGGACAGGGGCTCTCTGGGGCCAACGTCCTGACTTTC.

The CDR3 DNA reads TGTGCCAGCAGCTTTATCACCTACAATGAGCAGTTCTTC. Translated, it gives CASSFITYNEQFF. This chain uses TRBV11-2 with TRBJ2-1; D uncertain. Germline V gene data show CDR1 as SGHAT and CDR2 as FQNNGV. The CDR3 is 13 amino acids. V dropped 3 bases and J dropped 2 bases, with 5 bases sitting between them.

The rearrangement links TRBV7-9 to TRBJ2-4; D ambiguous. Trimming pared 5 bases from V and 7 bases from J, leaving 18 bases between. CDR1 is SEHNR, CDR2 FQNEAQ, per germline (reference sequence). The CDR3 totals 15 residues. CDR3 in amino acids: CASSPPGTIRNIQYF. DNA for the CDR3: TGTGCCAGCAGCCCCCCCGGCACTATCCGGAACATTCAGTACTTC.